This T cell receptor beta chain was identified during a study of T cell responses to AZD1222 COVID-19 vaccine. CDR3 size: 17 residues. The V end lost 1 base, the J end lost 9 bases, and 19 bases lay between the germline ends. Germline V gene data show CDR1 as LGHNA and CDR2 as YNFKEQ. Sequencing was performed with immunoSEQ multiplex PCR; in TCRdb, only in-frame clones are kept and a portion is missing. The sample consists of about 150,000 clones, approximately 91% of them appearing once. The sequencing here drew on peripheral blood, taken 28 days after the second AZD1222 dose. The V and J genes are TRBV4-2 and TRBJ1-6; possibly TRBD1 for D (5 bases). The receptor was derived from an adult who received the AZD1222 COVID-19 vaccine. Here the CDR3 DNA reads TGTGCCAGCAGCCAAGTGGGGGGGGGAGCGGCGAGTTCACCCCTCCACTTT. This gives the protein CASSQVGGGAASSPLHF.